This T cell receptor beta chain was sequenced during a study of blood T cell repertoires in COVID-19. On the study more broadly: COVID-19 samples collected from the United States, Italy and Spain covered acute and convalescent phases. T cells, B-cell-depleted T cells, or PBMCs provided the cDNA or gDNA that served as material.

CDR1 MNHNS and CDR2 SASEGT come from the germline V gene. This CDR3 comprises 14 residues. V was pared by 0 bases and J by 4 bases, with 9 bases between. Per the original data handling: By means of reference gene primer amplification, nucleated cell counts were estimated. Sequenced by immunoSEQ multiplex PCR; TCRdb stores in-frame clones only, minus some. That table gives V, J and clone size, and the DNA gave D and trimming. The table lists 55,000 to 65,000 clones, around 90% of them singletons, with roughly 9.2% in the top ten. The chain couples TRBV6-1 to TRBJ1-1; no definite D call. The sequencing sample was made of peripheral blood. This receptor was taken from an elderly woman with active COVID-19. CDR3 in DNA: TGTGCCAGCAGTGAAGCGGTTCGTAGCACTGAAGCTTTCTTT. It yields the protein CASSEAVRSTEAFF.